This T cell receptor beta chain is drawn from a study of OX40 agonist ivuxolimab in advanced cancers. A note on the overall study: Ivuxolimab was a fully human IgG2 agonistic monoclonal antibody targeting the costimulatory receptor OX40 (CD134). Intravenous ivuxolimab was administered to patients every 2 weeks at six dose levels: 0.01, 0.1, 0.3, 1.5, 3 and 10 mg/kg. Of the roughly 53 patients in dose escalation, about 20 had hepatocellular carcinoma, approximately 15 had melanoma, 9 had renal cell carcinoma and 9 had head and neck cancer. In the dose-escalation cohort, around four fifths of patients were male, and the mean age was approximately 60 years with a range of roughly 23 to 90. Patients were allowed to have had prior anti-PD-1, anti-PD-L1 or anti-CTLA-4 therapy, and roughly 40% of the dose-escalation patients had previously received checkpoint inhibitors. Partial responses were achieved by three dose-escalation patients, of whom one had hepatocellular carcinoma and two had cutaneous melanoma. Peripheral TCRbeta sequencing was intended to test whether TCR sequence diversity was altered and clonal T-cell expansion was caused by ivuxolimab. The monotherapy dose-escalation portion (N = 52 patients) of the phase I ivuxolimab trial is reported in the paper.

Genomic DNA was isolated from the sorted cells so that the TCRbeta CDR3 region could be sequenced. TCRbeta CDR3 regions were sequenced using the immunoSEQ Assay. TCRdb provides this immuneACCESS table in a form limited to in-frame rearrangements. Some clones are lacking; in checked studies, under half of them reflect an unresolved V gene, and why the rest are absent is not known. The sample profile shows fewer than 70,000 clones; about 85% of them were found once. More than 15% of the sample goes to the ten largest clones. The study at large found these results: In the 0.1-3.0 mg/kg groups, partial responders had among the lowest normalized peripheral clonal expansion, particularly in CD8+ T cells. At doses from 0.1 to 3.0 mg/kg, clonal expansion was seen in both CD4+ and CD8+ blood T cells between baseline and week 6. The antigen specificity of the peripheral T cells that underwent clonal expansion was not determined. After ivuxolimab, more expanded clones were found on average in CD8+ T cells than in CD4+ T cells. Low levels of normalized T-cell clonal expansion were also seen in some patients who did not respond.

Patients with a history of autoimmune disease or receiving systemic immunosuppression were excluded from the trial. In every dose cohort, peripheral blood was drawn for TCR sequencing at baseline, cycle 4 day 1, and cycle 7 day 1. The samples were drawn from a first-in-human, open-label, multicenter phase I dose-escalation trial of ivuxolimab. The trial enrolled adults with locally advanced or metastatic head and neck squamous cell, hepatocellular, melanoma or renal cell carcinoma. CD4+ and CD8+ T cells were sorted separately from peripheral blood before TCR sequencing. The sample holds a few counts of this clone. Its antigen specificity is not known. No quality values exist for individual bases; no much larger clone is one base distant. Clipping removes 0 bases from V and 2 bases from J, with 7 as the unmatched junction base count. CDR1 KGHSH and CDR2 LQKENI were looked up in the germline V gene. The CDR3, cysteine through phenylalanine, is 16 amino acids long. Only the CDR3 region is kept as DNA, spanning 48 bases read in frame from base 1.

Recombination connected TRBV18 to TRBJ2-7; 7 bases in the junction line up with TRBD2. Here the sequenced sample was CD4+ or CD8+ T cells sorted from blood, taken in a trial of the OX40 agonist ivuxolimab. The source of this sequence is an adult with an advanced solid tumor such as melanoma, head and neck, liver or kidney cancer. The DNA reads TGTGCCAGCTCACCACCGGGTTCTAGCGGTGCCTACGAGCAGTACTTC. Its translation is CASSPPGSSGAYEQYF.